This T cell receptor (beta chain) was captured by sequencing in a study of blood T cells in healthy people across ages. This clonotype was counted ten times or more. This CDR3 has 18 amino acids. V was clipped by 3 bases and J by 0 bases; unmatched bases: 9. The authors ran a second PCR of roughly 7 to 11 cycles using a sample-barcoded 5' primer and a J-beta primer mix. TCRdb recomputed calls from the 5' RACE reads with MiXCR, one row per CDR3 protein. Of some 1.5 million distinct CDR3 sequences in the sample, 28% are singletons; the top ten hold 7.7%. Input material: blood. The V call is TRBV12-3 or TRBV12-4, the J call TRBJ1-5; TRBD1 matches at 9 bases. The TCR sequence derives from a woman younger than 45 in good health. The CDR3 region has the DNA TGTGCCAGCAGTTTTCTCGGGACAGGGTCGTATAGCAATCAGCCCCAGCATTTT. Translated, it gives CASSFLGTGSYSNQPQHF.